One and the same sample provided the 23 T cell receptor beta chains below, sequenced in a study of T cells after yellow fever vaccination. TCRdb processed the 5' RACE reads anew with MiXCR; each CDR3 protein has one entry. The data contain about 240,000 distinct CDR3 sequences, roughly 7.2% of them seen just once; the ten biggest clones take up roughly 0.9%. Sequences were derived from CD4+ T cells sorted from PBMCs, sampled 15 days after the yellow fever booster vaccination. The source is a man aged 25 to 40 who received the YFV17D yellow fever vaccine.

This clonotype was seen many times. This chain joins TRBV12-3 or TRBV12-4 and TRBJ1-5, with TRBD1 matching over 7 bases. The CDR3 sequence is 12 residues long. The V gene end was trimmed by 6 bases and the J gene end by 6 bases; junction bases not matched to a gene: 2. CDR3 DNA sequence: TGTGCCAGCAGACAGGGGTTTCAGCCCCAGCATTTT. Protein product: CASRQGFQPQHF.

J is TRBJ2-7 and V is TRBV7-2; D could derive from TRBD1 or TRBD2 (5 bases each). There are 16 residues in the CDR3. Germline V gives CDR1 SGHTA, CDR2 FQGNSA. V shed 0 bases and J shed 6 bases, with 18 bases lying between them. In nucleotides, the CDR3 is TGTGCCAGCAGCTTAGCTTTCACGAGGGCTCAGGGCGAGCAGTACTTC. This sequence encodes CASSLAFTRAQGEQYF.

The rearrangement uses TRBV20-1 and TRBJ2-3; TRBD2 matches 8 bases. Germline CDR1 DFQATT, CDR2 SNEGSKA (reference sequence). V trimming: 3 bases; J trimming: 3 bases; junction bases outside the gene matches: 8. This CDR3 comprises 15 residues. CDR3 bases: TGCAGTGCTAGCCCGGCGGTAGCGGGAACAGATACGCAGTATTTT. The encoded protein is CSASPAVAGTDTQYF.

As concerns this clonotype: Being one base from a much bigger clone, this may be a read error. V is TRBV29-1 and J is TRBJ2-1; D is possibly TRBD1 (6 bases). There are 16 residues in the CDR3. Trimming left V 5 bases short and J 3 bases short, with 20 bases between. CDR1 and CDR2 (germline): SQVTM, ANQGSEA. The CDR3 region is CSVMNVVEQGYNEQFF. Here the CDR3 DNA reads TGCAGCGTTATGAATGTGGTGGAACAGGGCTACAATGAGCAGTTCTTC.

J is TRBJ1-3 and V is TRBV5-4; D unresolved. The CDR3 contains 13 residues. V shed 1 base and J shed 7 bases, with 9 bases lying between them. The germline V gene encodes CDR1 SGHNT and CDR2 YYREEE (reference sequence). The CDR3 is CASSLRGFNTIYF. CDR3 DNA sequence: TGTGCCAGCAGCTTGAGAGGGTTCAACACCATATATTTT.

The rearrangement joins TRBV7-2 to TRBJ1-3, with D unresolved. There are 14 residues in the CDR3. Germline loops: CDR1 SGHTA, CDR2 FQGNSA. Trimming removed 10 bases from V and 0 bases from J, with 13 bases in between. The CDR3 nucleotides read TGTGCCACCCTCATAGGTCCCTCTGGAAACACCATATATTTT. It codes for CATLIGPSGNTIYF.

This clonotype was seen repeatedly, ten times or more. The V and J genes are TRBV7-9 and TRBJ2-1; 8 bases map to TRBD1. This CDR3 comprises 11 residues. Germline V lookup: CDR1 SEHNR, CDR2 FQNEAQ (reference sequence). The junction had 5 bases not matched to a gene; V was cut back by 4 bases and J by 15 bases. The CDR3 sequence: CASSYGQGTFF. In nucleotides, the CDR3 is TGTGCCAGCAGCTACGGACAGGGTACGTTCTTC.

This clonotype has ten or more counts. This chain's CDR3 is CASSEDRLNTGELFF. Here the CDR3 DNA reads TGTGCCAGCAGTGAAGACAGGCTGAACACCGGGGAGCTGTTTTTT. The chain links TRBV25-1 to TRBJ2-2, with D possibly being TRBD1 (6 bases). The germline gives CDR1 MGHDK, CDR2 SYGVNS. The ends were cut back, 2 bases at V and 1 base at J, with 8 bases in the middle. This CDR3 is built from 15 residues.

The genes are TRBV7-2 and TRBJ2-7; D remains unclear. V was shortened by 8 bases and J by 4 bases, with 9 bases between the two germline ends. This CDR3 comprises 11 residues. Germline loops: CDR1 SGHTA, CDR2 FQGNSA. This CDR3 reads CASGSYYEQYF. The DNA of the CDR3 is TGTGCCAGCGGATCGTATTACGAGCAGTACTTC. The whole variable domain, filled in from reference TRBV7-2 and TRBJ2-7, reads GAGVSQSPSNKVTEKGKDVELRCDPISGHTALYWYRQSLGQGLEFLIYFQGNSAPDKSGLPSDRFSAERTGGSVSTLTIQRTQQEDSAVYLCASGSYYEQYFGPGTRLTVT.

This clonotype was recorded a few times. The V gene is TRBV5-1, the J gene TRBJ2-1; TRBD2 matches 13 bases. The V and J ends lost 3 bases and 9 bases, in that order; junction bases with no gene match: 9. The CDR3 spans 16 residues. Looked up from germline, CDR1 is SGHRS and CDR2 is YFSETQ. The CDR3 region is CASSSAGTSGTREQFF. CDR3 DNA: TGCGCCAGCAGCTCCGCTGGGACTAGCGGGACGCGTGAGCAGTTCTTC.

This clonotype has a count of ten or more. J is TRBJ2-7 and V is TRBV5-6, with TRBD1 as a possible D gene (6 bases). Germline V gives CDR1 SGHDT, CDR2 YYEEEE. This CDR3 contains 15 residues. V was cut by 3 bases and J by 2 bases, with 15 bases left in between. The CDR3 DNA reads as TGTGCCAGCAGCTACTTCCGGGACAACACCTACGAGCAGTACTTC. Translated, it gives CASSYFRDNTYEQYF. The variable domain in full, completed from reference TRBV5-6 and TRBJ2-7, reads DAGVTQSPTHLIKTRGQQVTLRCSPKSGHDTVSWYQQALGQGPQFIFQYYEEEERQRGNFPDRFSGHQFPNYSSELNVNALLLGDSALYLCASSYFRDNTYEQYFGPGTRLTVT.

DNA of the CDR3: TGCGCCAGCAGCTTGCCGGGGTCAGGGTACGAGCAGTACTTC. This sequence encodes CASSLPGSGYEQYF. The J gene is TRBJ2-7, the V gene TRBV5-1; perhaps D is TRBD1 or TRBD2 (5 bases each). V shed 1 base and J shed 4 bases, with 12 bases lying between them. The germline V gene encodes CDR1 SGHRS and CDR2 YFSETQ. The CDR3 contains 14 residues.

This clonotype came up a few times. The V and J genes are TRBV9 and TRBJ2-7; D is perhaps TRBD2 (5 bases). V was shortened by 0 bases and J by 0 bases, with 10 bases between the two germline ends. The CDR3 has 15 residues. Germline V gene sequence: CDR1 SGDLS, CDR2 YYNGEE. The CDR3 protein is CASSVGSDPSYEQYF. CDR3 in DNA: TGTGCCAGCAGCGTAGGTAGCGATCCCTCCTACGAGCAGTACTTC.

This clonotype turned up a few times. The chain carries TRBV27 and TRBJ2-1; TRBD2 is a possible D gene (5 bases). The V gene's germline CDR1 is MNHEY and CDR2 SMNVEV (reference sequence). The CDR3 is 14 amino acids. Trimming took off 8 bases at V and 7 bases at J, with 18 bases between the two ends. For the CDR3, the DNA is TGTGCCAGCTGTCGGGATAGGCTTCTTAATGAGCAGTTCTTC. Protein sequence: CASCRDRLLNEQFF.

This sequence joins TRBV5-6 and TRBJ2-1; D is undetermined. The V and J ends lost 4 bases and 9 bases respectively, with 8 bases between them. This CDR3 comprises 11 residues. Germline values: CDR1 SGHDT, CDR2 YYEEEE. CDR3 in amino acids: CASSRSGEQFF. The CDR3 DNA follows: TGTGCCAGCAGCCGCTCGGGTGAGCAGTTCTTC.

This clonotype came up a few times. This chain uses TRBV7-2 with TRBJ1-3; weak D call: TRBD1 (5 bases). From germline, CDR1 is SGHTA and CDR2 FQGNSA. V dropped 0 bases and J dropped 0 bases, with 6 bases sitting between them. This CDR3 contains 15 residues. In DNA form, the CDR3 reads TGTGCCAGCAGCTTAGCGAGGGGCTCTGGAAACACCATATATTTT. As protein: CASSLARGSGNTIYF.

This clonotype was counted many times. The chain joins TRBV20-1 to TRBJ2-5, with D maybe TRBD1 (6 bases). CDR1 and CDR2 (germline): DFQATT, SNEGSKA (reference sequence). The CDR3 is made up of 14 amino acids. The V gene lost 6 bases and the J gene lost 5 bases, with 19 bases spanning the gap. The CDR3 coding sequence is TGCAGTGCACGAACAACAGGGACCTGGGAGACCCAGTACTTC. Translating gives CSARTTGTWETQYF.

This clonotype was counted a few times. The chain has TRBV7-2 and TRBJ2-7; D not resolved. The CDR3 consists of 14 residues. The V gene's germline CDR1 is SGHTA and CDR2 FQGNSA. Trimming took off 5 bases at V and 3 bases at J, with 14 bases between the two ends. CDR3: CASSPSLGFYEQYF. In DNA, the CDR3 is TGTGCCAGCAGCCCGTCCCTGGGATTCTACGAGCAGTACTTC.

This clonotype was seen ten or more times. This sequence joins TRBV19 and TRBJ2-1; D may correspond to TRBD1 or TRBD2 (5 bases each). The V end was cut by 5 bases, the J end by 6 bases, with 20 bases between. The CDR3 has 16 amino acids. Germline loops: CDR1 LNHDA, CDR2 SQIVND (reference sequence). The CDR3 is CASSAYPPGPTNEQFF. CDR3 sequence (DNA): TGTGCCAGTAGTGCCTACCCTCCGGGGCCGACCAATGAGCAGTTCTTC. Full variable domain (missing parts from reference TRBV19 and TRBJ2-1): DGGITQSPKYLFRKEGQNVTLSCEQNLNHDAMYWYRQDPGQGLRLIYYSQIVNDFQKGDIAEGYSVSREKKESFPLTVTSAQKNPTAFYLCASSAYPPGPTNEQFFGPGTRLTVL.

The rearrangement links TRBV5-1 to TRBJ2-5, with 8 bases identical to TRBD2. CDR3 size: 14 residues. Losses at the gene ends were 4 bases for V and 4 bases for J; bases not matched to a gene: 6. Germline V CDR1 and CDR2: SGHRS, YFSETQ. The CDR3 region is CASSVSGIGETQYF. The CDR3 nucleotides read TGCGCCAGCAGCGTTAGCGGGATCGGAGAGACCCAGTACTTC.

This clonotype has just one count. A much bigger clone sits one base away, suggesting this may be a read error. V is TRBV6-1 and J is TRBJ2-7; possible D gene TRBD2, 6 bases. Germline lookup yields CDR1 MNHNS and CDR2 SASEGT. V dropped 5 bases and J dropped 2 bases, with 13 bases sitting between them. The CDR3 length is 14 residues. This CDR3 is CASSLGLATYEQYF. Written as DNA, the CDR3 is TGTGCCAGCAGTCTTGGGCTAGCGACCTACGAGCAGTACTTC.

In its sample, this clonotype was seen once. A much more abundant neighbour one base away suggests this may be a read error. This chain uses TRBV6-5 with TRBJ2-7; 10 nucleotides line up with TRBD1. The germline gives CDR1 MNHEY, CDR2 SVGAGI. CDR3 size: 15 residues. CDR3 nucleotide sequence: TGTGCCAGCAGTTACCGGGACAGGGGAATTTACGAGCTGTACTTC. Protein sequence: CASSYRDRGIYELYF.

V is TRBV4-2 and J is TRBJ2-1, with 8 positions matching TRBD2. Unmatched junction bases numbered 4, after V lost 0 bases and J lost 9 bases. The CDR3 loop spans 14 amino acids. In germline, CDR1 is LGHNA, CDR2 YNFKEQ. The CDR3 nucleotides are TGTGCCAGCAGCCAAGACCCGCGGGAGGTTGAGCAGTTCTTC. Its protein is CASSQDPREVEQFF.